The sequence of this T cell receptor (beta chain) was determined in a study of naive CD8 T cells in extremely preterm neonates. Looking at the study overall: Adult ages are 25-50 years in the abstract, 20-50 in methods.

Here immunoSEQ multiplex PCR was the method, and the copy in TCRdb shows in-frame clones only, minus some. The sample consists of about 5,200 clones, approximately 97% of them appearing once. Healthy nonsmoking adults and healthy children aged about 16-56 months donated peripheral blood. Sorted cells: live naive CD8+ T cells, CD45RA+CCR7+, Annexin V-negative. The CDR3 extends over 14 amino acids. V was cut by 6 bases and J by 0 bases, with 12 bases left in between. From germline, CDR1 is SGDLS and CDR2 YYNGEE. Sequencing used naive CD8+ T cells from blood. The clonotype originates from a human donor in good health. The V and J genes are TRBV9 and TRBJ1-1; D perhaps matches TRBD1 (5 bases). The CDR3 loop is CASTGGFMNTEAFF. The CDR3 DNA is TGTGCCAGCACCGGGGGGTTCATGAACACTGAAGCTTTCTTT.